Listed below are T cell receptor beta chains from one sample, sequenced in a study of post-analysis software for immune sequencing data. MiXCR, applied by TCRdb to the PCR reads, yields one record per CDR3 protein. The sample carries about 540,000 distinct CDR3 sequences, 34% recorded once. Material for sequencing was blood. These receptors came from a girl aged 2-17 years with multiple sclerosis. CDR3s include the opening cysteine and the closing phenylalanine or tryptophan. D genes are given only for firm matches. Expanded clones get a size class; other rows say once, few or many, or leave the size out.

>TRBJ2-7|NA|TRBV5-1|NA
CASSFRPGISDEQYF
TGCGCCAGCAGCTTTAGGCCGGGGATCAGCGACGAGCAGTACTTC
>TRBJ1-1|NA|TRBV20-1|few
CSARGGAEAFF
TGCAGTGCTAGAGGGGGGGCCGAAGCTTTCTTT
>TRBJ2-5|NA|TRBV25-1|few
CASSDMGETQYF
TGTGCCAGCAGTGATATGGGAGAGACCCAGTACTTC
>TRBJ2-7|NA|TRBV20-1|NA
CSARFLGPYEQYF
TGCAGTGCTAGATTTCTAGGACCGTACGAGCAGTACTTC
>TRBJ2-5|NA|TRBV15|NA
CATSPRTTWGKETQYF
TGTGCCACCAGCCCCCGAACGACATGGGGGAAGGAGACCCAGTACTTC
>TRBJ2-7|NA|TRBV7-2|NA
CASSPAGQVGYEQYF
TGTGCCAGCAGCCCAGCGGGACAGGTGGGCTACGAGCAGTACTTC
>TRBJ2-5|NA|TRBV4-1|few
CASSQALLAQETQYF
TGCGCCAGCAGCCAAGCCCTACTAGCACAAGAGACCCAGTACTTC
>TRBJ2-7|NA|TRBV29-1|NA
CSAIQGNEQYF
TGCAGCGCGATCCAGGGAAACGAGCAGTACTTC
>TRBJ2-1|TRBD1|TRBV6-1|NA
CASSSLEGARALSTYNEQFF
TGTGCCAGCAGTAGCCTTGAGGGGGCGCGAGCCCTTTCAACTTACAATGAGCAGTTCTTC
>TRBJ1-1|NA|TRBV12-3/TRBV12-4|few
CASRTAEAFF
TGTGCCAGCCGAACAGCTGAAGCTTTCTTT
>TRBJ2-7|NA|TRBV6-6|many
CASSSRGRYEQYF
TGTGCCAGCAGTTCCAGGGGACGATACGAGCAGTACTTC
>TRBJ1-2|NA|TRBV10-3|few
CAISRWSGRDGYTF
TGTGCCATCAGTCGGTGGTCGGGGAGGGATGGCTACACCTTC
>TRBJ1-6|NA|TRBV6-5|few
CASAPSYNSPLHF
TGTGCCAGCGCCCCCTCCTATAATTCACCCCTCCACTTT
>TRBJ2-7|NA|TRBV11-2|NA
CASRSGAGEQYF
TGTGCCAGCCGCTCTGGGGCAGGCGAGCAGTACTTC
>TRBJ2-7|TRBD1|TRBV4-1|NA
CASSSGTEHCEQYF
TGCGCCAGCAGCTCGGGGACAGAACACTGCGAGCAGTACTTC
>TRBJ2-7|TRBD2|TRBV20-1|NA
CSARREILYEQYF
TGCAGTGCTAGGCGGGAGATCTTATACGAGCAGTACTTC
>TRBJ2-5|TRBD2|TRBV5-1|few
CASSGDRLAGVETQYF
TGCGCCAGCAGCGGGGACCGCCTAGCGGGGGTAGAGACCCAGTACTTC
>TRBJ2-3|NA|TRBV7-2|NA
CASSPVASSTDTQYF
TGTGCCAGCAGCCCGGTGGCCTCTAGCACAGATACGCAGTATTTT
>TRBJ2-3|TRBD2|TRBV15|NA
CATSTRTSGYGTDTQYF
TGTGCCACCAGCACCCGGACTAGCGGGTACGGCACAGATACGCAGTATTTT
>TRBJ2-1|TRBD1|TRBV20-1|few
CSARTGTGAYNEQFF
TGCAGTGCTAGAACCGGGACAGGGGCCTACAATGAGCAGTTCTTC
>TRBJ2-5|TRBD2|TRBV7-6|many
CASSPELAGEETQYF
TGTGCCAGCAGCCCAGAACTAGCGGGGGAAGAGACCCAGTACTTC
>TRBJ2-3|TRBD2|TRBV3-1|few
CASSPGTSGGAFGTDTQYF
TGTGCCAGCAGCCCGGGGACTAGCGGGGGGGCTTTTGGCACAGATACGCAGTATTTT
>TRBJ2-3|TRBD2|TRBV11-2|NA
CASSLRMTSGVTDTQYF
TGTGCCAGCAGCTTACGCATGACTAGCGGGGTCACAGATACGCAGTATTTT
>TRBJ1-2|NA|TRBV12-3/TRBV12-4|many
CASSLANPGTGGYTF
TGTGCCAGCAGTTTAGCGAACCCAGGCACTGGCGGCTACACCTTC
>TRBJ2-3|NA|TRBV5-1|NA
CASSSGGTGTDTQYF
TGCGCCAGCAGCTCGGGAGGGACAGGGACCGATACGCAGTATTTT
>TRBJ2-7|NA|TRBV5-5|NA
CASSSPGGKEQYF
TGTGCCAGCAGCTCCCCAGGCGGGAAAGAGCAGTACTTC
>TRBJ1-2|NA|TRBV20-1|NA
CSARELEGVNYGYTF
TGCAGTGCTAGGGAGTTGGAGGGCGTAAACTATGGCTACACCTTC
>TRBJ2-7|NA|TRBV15|NA
CATSTRLGERALEQYF
TGTGCCACCAGCACCCGACTAGGGGAAAGGGCGCTCGAGCAGTACTTC
>TRBJ2-7|TRBD2|TRBV4-1|few
CASSQPRGSGTYEQYF
TGCGCCAGCAGCCAACCCCGAGGTAGCGGGACCTACGAGCAGTACTTC
>TRBJ1-4|NA|TRBV11-2|few
CASSPPGGNEKLFF
TGTGCCAGCAGTCCTCCTGGGGGTAATGAAAAACTGTTTTTT
>TRBJ1-5|NA|TRBV10-3|few
CATCVGLNQPQHF
TGTGCCACCTGCGTGGGGCTCAATCAGCCCCAGCATTTT
>TRBJ2-5|NA|TRBV24-1|few
CATARTSGGLQETQYF
TGTGCCACCGCTAGGACTAGTGGGGGCCTCCAAGAGACCCAGTACTTC
>TRBJ1-5|NA|TRBV2|NA
CASISQIGQPQHF
TGTGCCAGCATTTCGCAGATCGGACAGCCCCAGCATTTT
>TRBJ1-2|TRBD1|TRBV7-9|NA
CASSPSGGDGYTF
TGTGCCAGCAGCCCCTCAGGGGGGGATGGCTACACCTTC
>TRBJ2-7|NA|TRBV7-9|few
CASSLASHREQYF
TGTGCCAGCAGCTTAGCGTCCCATCGCGAGCAGTACTTC
>TRBJ2-1|NA|TRBV5-1|NA
CASRPQDQEQFF
TGCGCCAGCAGACCTCAGGACCAAGAGCAGTTCTTC
>TRBJ1-2|NA|TRBV5-1|few
CASSLGHFPPSGYTF
TGCGCCAGCAGCTTGGGACATTTCCCCCCGAGTGGCTACACCTTC
>TRBJ1-2|TRBD1|TRBV11-2|NA
CASRGQGWSYGYTF
TGTGCCAGCAGAGGACAGGGTTGGAGCTATGGCTACACCTTC
>TRBJ2-1|NA|TRBV2|NA
CASSDGGTNWSNEQFF
TGTGCCAGCAGTGACGGTGGTACTAATTGGAGCAATGAGCAGTTCTTC
>TRBJ2-5|TRBD1|TRBV7-8|few
CASSPGQGVEETQYF
TGTGCCAGCAGCCCTGGACAGGGGGTCGAAGAGACCCAGTACTTC
>TRBJ2-1|NA|TRBV29-1|few
CSVELWGREQFF
TGCAGCGTTGAATTATGGGGACGTGAGCAGTTCTTC
>TRBJ1-1|TRBD1|TRBV6-4|few
CASSARGTGKTEAFF
TGTGCCAGCAGTGCCCGAGGGACAGGGAAGACTGAAGCTTTCTTT
>TRBJ2-5|NA|TRBV6-5|NA
CASSYSSGLETQYF
TGTGCCAGCAGTTACTCGAGTGGTTTGGAGACCCAGTACTTC
>TRBJ1-6|TRBD1|TRBV4-2|NA
CASSRGQVGSPLHF
TGTGCCAGCAGCCGGGGACAGGTCGGGTCACCCCTCCACTTT
>TRBJ2-1|TRBD2|TRBV12-3/TRBV12-4|NA
CASSSSNSGVGQFF
TGTGCCAGCAGTTCCTCCAATAGCGGGGTAGGGCAGTTCTTC